The rows below give T cell receptor beta chains drawn from one sample of a study of shared T cell receptors in the human thymus. Repertoires were generated with immunoSEQ multiplex PCR, while TCRdb's copy carries only in-frame clones and drops some. The data hold about 660,000 clones, with roughly 88% observed a single time. The same data also contributed to another study, on human thymus T cells.

Sequencing was carried out using thymocytes. Source of these receptors: a boy younger than two with a congenital heart defect. Each CDR3 is given with its conserved first and last residue. The order of the fields is clone size, D gene, V gene, J gene, CDR3 protein, CDR3 DNA. A D gene is named only where the DNA matches it firmly. Size values are once, few and many counts, or a class for expanded clones, and some rows have none.

abundance: -; d_gene: TRBD1; v_gene: TRBV7-2; j_gene: TRBJ2-2; CDR3aa: CASSLALGQGDTGELFF; CDR3nt: TGTGCCAGCAGCTTAGCGCTGGGACAGGGTGACACCGGGGAGCTGTTTTTT
abundance: -; d_gene: -; v_gene: TRBV11-2; j_gene: TRBJ2-7; CDR3aa: CASSPRGSYEQYF; CDR3nt: TGTGCCAGCAGCCCCCGGGGTTCCTACGAGCAGTACTTC
abundance: -; d_gene: -; v_gene: TRBV11-1; j_gene: TRBJ2-7; CDR3aa: CASSLCDSAEQYF; CDR3nt: TGTGCCAGCAGCTTATGTGACTCGGCAGAGCAGTACTTC
abundance: -; d_gene: TRBD2; v_gene: TRBV12-5; j_gene: TRBJ2-3; CDR3aa: CASIAGATDTQYF; CDR3nt: TGTGCTAGTATAGCGGGAGCCACAGATACGCAGTATTTT
abundance: -; d_gene: TRBD1; v_gene: TRBV27; j_gene: TRBJ1-4; CDR3aa: CASSSRQGRNEKLFF; CDR3nt: TGTGCCAGCAGTTCGCGACAGGGTCGGAATGAAAAACTGTTTTTT
abundance: -; d_gene: TRBD2; v_gene: TRBV19; j_gene: TRBJ2-3; CDR3aa: CASSTLGSGIRTDTQYF; CDR3nt: TGTGCCAGTAGTACCCTGGGGAGCGGGATTAGAACAGATACGCAGTATTTT
abundance: few; d_gene: -; v_gene: TRBV2; j_gene: TRBJ1-5; CDR3aa: CASSEALEGQSNQPQHF; CDR3nt: TGTGCCAGCAGTGAAGCGTTAGAAGGACAGAGCAATCAGCCCCAGCATTTT
abundance: -; d_gene: -; v_gene: TRBV14; j_gene: TRBJ1-2; CDR3aa: CASSRPENYGYTF; CDR3nt: TGTGCCAGCAGCCGTCCGGAGAACTATGGCTACACCTTC
abundance: -; d_gene: -; v_gene: TRBV29-1; j_gene: TRBJ1-2; CDR3aa: CSVEEKQGEGYGYTF; CDR3nt: TGCAGCGTTGAAGAAAAACAGGGAGAGGGCTATGGCTACACCTTC
abundance: -; d_gene: -; v_gene: TRBV7-9; j_gene: TRBJ2-7; CDR3aa: CASSASYEQYF; CDR3nt: TGTGCCAGCAGCGCCAGTTACGAGCAGTACTTC
abundance: once; d_gene: -; v_gene: TRBV11-3; j_gene: TRBJ2-7; CDR3aa: CASSFTGVYEQYF; CDR3nt: TGTGCCAGCAGCTTTACAGGAGTCTACGAGCAGTACTTC
abundance: -; d_gene: TRBD2; v_gene: TRBV5-4; j_gene: TRBJ2-7; CDR3aa: CASSHTSGASYEQYF; CDR3nt: TGTGCCAGCAGTCATACTAGCGGGGCATCCTACGAGCAGTACTTC
abundance: -; d_gene: TRBD2; v_gene: TRBV19; j_gene: TRBJ2-7; CDR3aa: CASSGASGTGYF; CDR3nt: TGTGCCAGTAGTGGTGCGAGCGGGACGGGGTACTTC
abundance: -; d_gene: -; v_gene: TRBV6-6; j_gene: TRBJ2-7; CDR3aa: CASRTAGSEQYF; CDR3nt: TGTGCCAGCAGGACTGCTGGGAGCGAGCAGTACTTC
abundance: -; d_gene: -; v_gene: TRBV19; j_gene: TRBJ2-1; CDR3aa: CASSMERAYNEQFF; CDR3nt: TGTGCCAGTAGTATGGAGCGGGCCTACAATGAGCAGTTCTTC
abundance: -; d_gene: TRBD1; v_gene: TRBV15; j_gene: TRBJ2-7; CDR3aa: CATSRDLGTGEAEQYF; CDR3nt: TGTGCCACCAGCAGAGATCTCGGGACAGGAGAGGCCGAGCAGTACTTC
abundance: once; d_gene: -; v_gene: TRBV4-2; j_gene: TRBJ2-3; CDR3aa: CASSQGGSTDTQYF; CDR3nt: TGTGCCAGCAGCCAAGGCGGGAGCACAGATACGCAGTATTTT
abundance: -; d_gene: -; v_gene: TRBV5-1; j_gene: TRBJ2-2; CDR3aa: CASSQTGWNTGELFF; CDR3nt: TGCGCCAGCAGCCAGACGGGTTGGAACACCGGGGAGCTGTTTTTT
abundance: -; d_gene: -; v_gene: TRBV11-3; j_gene: TRBJ2-3; CDR3aa: CASSFGVSPLTDTQYF; CDR3nt: TGTGCCAGCAGCTTCGGGGTATCCCCTCTCACAGATACGCAGTATTTT
abundance: -; d_gene: TRBD1; v_gene: TRBV27; j_gene: TRBJ1-5; CDR3aa: CASSLSDRDNQPQHF; CDR3nt: TGTGCCAGCAGTTTATCAGACAGGGACAATCAGCCCCAGCATTTT
abundance: -; d_gene: TRBD1; v_gene: TRBV6-1; j_gene: TRBJ1-5; CDR3aa: CASTLDRAAPEPQHF; CDR3nt: TGTGCCAGCACCCTAGACAGGGCGGCCCCCGAGCCCCAGCATTTT
abundance: -; d_gene: -; v_gene: TRBV7-2; j_gene: TRBJ2-7; CDR3aa: CASSAGPPEQYF; CDR3nt: TGTGCCAGCAGCGCGGGGCCTCCGGAGCAGTACTTC
abundance: -; d_gene: -; v_gene: TRBV6-4; j_gene: TRBJ2-1; CDR3aa: CASLPAASSYNEQFF; CDR3nt: TGTGCCAGCCTTCCGGCAGCGAGCTCCTACAATGAGCAGTTCTTC
abundance: -; d_gene: -; v_gene: TRBV6-1; j_gene: TRBJ2-7; CDR3aa: CASARGPYEQYF; CDR3nt: TGTGCCAGCGCCAGGGGACCCTACGAGCAGTACTTC
abundance: -; d_gene: -; v_gene: TRBV2; j_gene: TRBJ2-7; CDR3aa: CASSGRNREQYF; CDR3nt: TGTGCCAGCAGTGGGCGGAACCGGGAGCAGTACTTC
abundance: -; d_gene: TRBD2; v_gene: TRBV5-6; j_gene: TRBJ2-7; CDR3aa: CASSLGDTSAYSYEQYF; CDR3nt: TGTGCCAGCAGCTTGGGGGATACTAGCGCCTACTCCTACGAGCAGTACTTC
abundance: -; d_gene: -; v_gene: TRBV4-3; j_gene: TRBJ2-1; CDR3aa: CASSQDSASRGCNEQFF; CDR3nt: TGCGCCAGCAGCCAAGATTCCGCTAGTCGGGGATGCAATGAGCAGTTCTTC
abundance: -; d_gene: -; v_gene: TRBV7-9; j_gene: TRBJ2-2; CDR3aa: CASSLSGEESGELFF; CDR3nt: TGTGCCAGCAGCCTGAGCGGCGAGGAGTCCGGGGAGCTGTTTTTT
abundance: -; d_gene: TRBD1; v_gene: TRBV28; j_gene: TRBJ1-2; CDR3aa: CASRSLRDRGPRSGYTF; CDR3nt: TGTGCCAGCAGAAGCCTCCGGGACAGGGGCCCTCGATCGGGCTACACCTTC
abundance: -; d_gene: -; v_gene: TRBV28; j_gene: TRBJ2-3; CDR3aa: CASRAARDTQYF; CDR3nt: TGTGCCAGCAGGGCCGCCAGGGATACGCAGTATTTT
abundance: few; d_gene: TRBD2; v_gene: TRBV30; j_gene: TRBJ2-7; CDR3aa: CAFMLAGGPYEQYF; CDR3nt: TGTGCCTTTATGCTAGCGGGAGGCCCCTACGAGCAGTACTTC